The present T cell receptor (beta chain) was sequenced within a study of blood T cell repertoires in COVID-19. Study-wide context: Collection of acute and convalescent COVID-19 samples took place in the United States, Italy and Spain. The cDNA or gDNA used as material had been derived from T cells, B-cell-depleted T cells, or PBMCs.

This clone has a handful of counts. Germline V gene sequence: CDR1 SGDLS, CDR2 YYNGEE. The junction had 6 bases not matched to a gene; V was cut back by 0 bases and J by 0 bases. This CDR3 spans 17 amino acids. Profiled with immunoSEQ multiplex PCR; TCRdb holds only in-frame clones, not every one. The sample carries hundreds of thousands of clones, roughly 90% recorded once. Sequenced input: peripheral blood. The sequence was obtained from a woman aged 25-40 years with acute or convalescent COVID-19. The chain recombines TRBV9 with TRBJ1-3; 7 bases fit TRBD1. As DNA, the CDR3 is TGTGCCAGCAGCGTAGCTACAGGGGCTAGCTCTGGAAACACCATATATTTT. It is translated as CASSVATGASSGNTIYF.